This paragraph reports one TCR beta chain. Its antigen is currently unknown. Method: immunoSEQ multiplex PCR; TCRdb's copy keeps in-frame clones and lacks some. Among about 31,000 clones listed, 70% to 90% were seen once. The data derive from a study of T cells in localized non-small cell lung cancer. CDR3 length equals 12 residues. V dropped 0 bases and J dropped 12 bases, with 11 bases sitting between them. CDR1 is ENHRY and CDR2 is SYGVKD in the germline V gene. Study results and caveats: Only one tumor region went through sequencing, so heterogeneity may still be there. In uninvolved adjacent lung, T cell clonality reached its highest value, exceeding tumor. Higher blood T cell density went with longer overall survival.

This TCR was sampled from a woman aged 35-75 years with stage I lung adenocarcinoma. The chain combines TRBV10-3 with TRBJ1-2; D remains unclear. Sample: peripheral blood, taken before any cancer treatment. The CDR3 bases are TGTGCCATCAGTGAGTCGGGCGGCGTGCACACCTTC. Residues: CAISESGGVHTF.